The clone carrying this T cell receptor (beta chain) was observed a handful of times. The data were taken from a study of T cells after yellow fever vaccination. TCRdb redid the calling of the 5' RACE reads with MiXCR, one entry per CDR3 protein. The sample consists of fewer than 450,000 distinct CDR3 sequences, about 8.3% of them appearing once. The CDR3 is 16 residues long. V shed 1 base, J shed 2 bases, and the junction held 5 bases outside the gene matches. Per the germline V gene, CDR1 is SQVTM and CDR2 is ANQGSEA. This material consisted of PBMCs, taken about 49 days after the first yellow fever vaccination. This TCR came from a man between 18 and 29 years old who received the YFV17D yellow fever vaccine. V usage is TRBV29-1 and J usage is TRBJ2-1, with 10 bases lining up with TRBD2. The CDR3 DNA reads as TGCAGCGTTGAAGGGACTAGCGGAACACCCTACAATGAGCAGTTCTTC. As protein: CSVEGTSGTPYNEQFF.